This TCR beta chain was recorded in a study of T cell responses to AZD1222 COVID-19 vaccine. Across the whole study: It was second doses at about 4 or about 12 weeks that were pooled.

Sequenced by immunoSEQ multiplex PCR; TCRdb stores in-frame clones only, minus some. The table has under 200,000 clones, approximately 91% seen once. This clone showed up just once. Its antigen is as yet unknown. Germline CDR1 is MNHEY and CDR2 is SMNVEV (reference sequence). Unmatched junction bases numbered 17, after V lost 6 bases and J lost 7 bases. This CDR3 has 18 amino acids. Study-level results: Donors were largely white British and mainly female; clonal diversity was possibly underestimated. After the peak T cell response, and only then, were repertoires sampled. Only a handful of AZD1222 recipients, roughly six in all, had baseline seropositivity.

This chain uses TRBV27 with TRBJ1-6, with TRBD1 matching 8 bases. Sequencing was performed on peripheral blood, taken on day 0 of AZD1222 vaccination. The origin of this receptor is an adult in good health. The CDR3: CASSPPNAGTGLNSPLHF. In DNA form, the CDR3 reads TGTGCCAGCAGCCCTCCTAATGCCGGGACAGGACTCAATTCACCCCTCCACTTT.